The TCR beta chain under discussion was sequenced for a study of T cell repertoires in cytomegalovirus infection. MiXCR, applied by TCRdb to the reads, yields one record per CDR3 protein. The table records tens of thousands of distinct CDR3 sequences, roughly a quarter of them present only once. This clonotype showed up just a few times. Its antigen is currently unknown. The receptor was isolated from a human donor in good health (CMV status not recorded). Some clones in this sample may be carry-over from other donors' samples. This specimen was CD8+ T cells from cultured PBMCs, taken from culture after CMV antigen stimulation.

The CDR3, as DNA: TGTGCCAGCAGTTACTCGACCTTTTTGCCCGGTGGATCTGGAAACACCATATATTTT. This translates into CASSYSTFLPGGSGNTIYF. The chain couples TRBV6-6 to TRBJ1-3; D is ambiguous. The CDR3 is 19 residues long. CDR1 is MNHNY, CDR2 SVGAGI, per germline (reference sequence). Trimming took 0 bases from V and 1 from J, leaving 19 bases between them.